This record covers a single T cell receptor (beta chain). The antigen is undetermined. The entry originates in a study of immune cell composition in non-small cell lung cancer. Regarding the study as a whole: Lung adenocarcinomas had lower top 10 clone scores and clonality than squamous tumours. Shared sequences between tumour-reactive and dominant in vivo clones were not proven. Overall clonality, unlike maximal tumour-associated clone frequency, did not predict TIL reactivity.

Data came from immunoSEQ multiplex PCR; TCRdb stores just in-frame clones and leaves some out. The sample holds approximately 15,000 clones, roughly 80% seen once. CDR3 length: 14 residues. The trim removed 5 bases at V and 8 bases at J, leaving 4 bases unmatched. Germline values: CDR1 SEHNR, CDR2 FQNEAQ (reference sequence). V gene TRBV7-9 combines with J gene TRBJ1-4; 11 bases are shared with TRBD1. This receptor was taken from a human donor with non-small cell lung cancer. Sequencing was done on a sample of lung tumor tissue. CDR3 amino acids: CASSQGQGGEKLFF. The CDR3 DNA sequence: TGTGCCAGCAGCCAGGGACAGGGGGGCGAAAAACTGTTTTTT.